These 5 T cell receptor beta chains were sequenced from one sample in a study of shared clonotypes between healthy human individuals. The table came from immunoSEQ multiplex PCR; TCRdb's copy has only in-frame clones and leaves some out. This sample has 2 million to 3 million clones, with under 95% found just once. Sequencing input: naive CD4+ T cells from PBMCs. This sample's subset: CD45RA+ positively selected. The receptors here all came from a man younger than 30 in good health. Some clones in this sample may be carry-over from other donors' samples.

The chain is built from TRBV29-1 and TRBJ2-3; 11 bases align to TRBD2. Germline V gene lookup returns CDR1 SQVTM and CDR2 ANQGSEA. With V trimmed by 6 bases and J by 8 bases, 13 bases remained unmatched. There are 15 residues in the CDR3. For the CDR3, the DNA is TGCAGCGTGAGATCTAGCGGGGGGAGGGGAGGTACGCAGTATTTT. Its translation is CSVRSSGGRGGTQYF.

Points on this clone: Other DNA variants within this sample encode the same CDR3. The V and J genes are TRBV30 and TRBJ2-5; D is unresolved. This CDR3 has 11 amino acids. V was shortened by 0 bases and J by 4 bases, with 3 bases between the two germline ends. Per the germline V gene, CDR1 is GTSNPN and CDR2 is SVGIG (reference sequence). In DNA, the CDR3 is TGTGCCTGGAGTGTCCCAGAGACCCAGTACTTC. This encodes CAWSVPETQYF.

The CDR3 DNA reads as TGTGCCAGCAGATGGGACGAAGCTAACTATGGCTACACCTTC. It translates to CASRWDEANYGYTF. The chain uses TRBV28 and TRBJ1-2; TRBD1 might be the D (5 bases). Germline CDR1 and CDR2: MDHEN and SYDVKM. Between the trimmed V and J ends, which lost 6 bases and 0 bases, there was a span of 11 bases. CDR3 size: 14 residues.

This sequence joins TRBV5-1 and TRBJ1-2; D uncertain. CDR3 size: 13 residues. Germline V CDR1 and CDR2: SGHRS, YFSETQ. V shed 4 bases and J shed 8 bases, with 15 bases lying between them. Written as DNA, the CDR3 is TGCGCCAGCAGCCCCGGGCCATCCTGGGGCTACACCTTC. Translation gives CASSPGPSWGYTF. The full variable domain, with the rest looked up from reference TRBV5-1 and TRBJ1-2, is KAGVTQTPRYLIKTRGQQVTLSCSPISGHRSVSWYQQTPGQGLQFLFEYFSETQRNKGNFPGRFSGRQFSNSRSEMNVSTLELGDSALYLCASSPGPSWGYTFGSGTRLTVV.

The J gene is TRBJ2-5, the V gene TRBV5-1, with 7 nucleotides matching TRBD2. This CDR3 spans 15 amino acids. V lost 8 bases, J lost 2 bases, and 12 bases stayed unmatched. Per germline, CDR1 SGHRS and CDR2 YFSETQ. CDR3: CASNRGLAVQETQYF. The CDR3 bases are TGCGCCAGTAATCGAGGCCTAGCGGTACAAGAGACCCAGTACTTC.